This T cell receptor beta chain was profiled in a study of chemoradiotherapy in HPV16-positive cancers. Across the whole study: Candidate HPV-specific clones and shared TCR motifs came from a couple of HPV16-positive patients.

General study points: Non-HPV-specific T cells did not expand in tumors during treatment, whereas candidate HPV-specific clones and E7-related motifs did. In HPV16-positive patients, HPV-responsive T-cell expansion tracked better recurrence-free survival.

Germline CDR1 MDHEN, CDR2 SYDVKM. The CDR3 covers 14 residues. Between the trimmed V and J ends, which lost 3 bases and 8 bases, there was a span of 16 bases. This clone is categorized as hyperexpanded. Its antigen is as yet unknown. Measured with immunoSEQ multiplex PCR; TCRdb has only the in-frame clones, and not every one. The top ten clones hold approximately 6% of a sample with about 1,300 clones, 90% of them seen once. This receptor was identified in a human donor with HPV-associated anogenital cancer. The chain carries TRBV28 and TRBJ1-2; D not certain. Sample: tumor tissue, taken from a patient who underwent chemoradiotherapy. The CDR3 spells CASSFLTPIRGYTF. Written as DNA, the CDR3 is TGTGCCAGCAGTTTCCTGACACCCATCAGGGGCTACACCTTC.